This T cell receptor (beta chain) was documented in a study of shared clonotypes between healthy human individuals. Across the whole study: Donor ages ranged 18 to 49 years: two women, three men. General study findings and limits: Sampling was confined to blood; repertoires within tissues likely differ. Roughly 5% of naive CD4 clonotypes were common to a few donors.

It was across several immunoSEQ plates that each subset's genomic DNA was evenly split. Sequencing was performed with immunoSEQ multiplex PCR; in TCRdb, only in-frame clones are kept and a portion is missing. The sample shows 2 million or so clones, roughly 96% of them seen only once. This clone has ten or more counts. Its antigen is not identified. The V gene's germline CDR1 is SGHTA and CDR2 FQGNSA. The CDR3 totals 14 residues. The V and J ends lost 2 bases and 6 bases, in that order; junction bases with no gene match: 6. This TCR derives from a man aged 18 to 29 in good health. Material: naive CD4+ T cells sorted from blood. The subset is: CD45RA+ positively selected. V is TRBV7-2 and J is TRBJ2-7, with TRBD2 matching 8 bases. The CDR3 nucleotides are TGTGCCAGCAGCTTACGAGCGGGAGTTGCCGAGCAGTACTTC. Translation gives CASSLRAGVAEQYF. The full variable domain, completed using reference TRBV7-2 and TRBJ2-7, is GAGVSQSPSNKVTEKGKDVELRCDPISGHTALYWYRQSLGQGLEFLIYFQGNSAPDKSGLPSDRFSAERTGGSVSTLTIQRTQQEDSAVYLCASSLRAGVAEQYFGPGTRLTVT.